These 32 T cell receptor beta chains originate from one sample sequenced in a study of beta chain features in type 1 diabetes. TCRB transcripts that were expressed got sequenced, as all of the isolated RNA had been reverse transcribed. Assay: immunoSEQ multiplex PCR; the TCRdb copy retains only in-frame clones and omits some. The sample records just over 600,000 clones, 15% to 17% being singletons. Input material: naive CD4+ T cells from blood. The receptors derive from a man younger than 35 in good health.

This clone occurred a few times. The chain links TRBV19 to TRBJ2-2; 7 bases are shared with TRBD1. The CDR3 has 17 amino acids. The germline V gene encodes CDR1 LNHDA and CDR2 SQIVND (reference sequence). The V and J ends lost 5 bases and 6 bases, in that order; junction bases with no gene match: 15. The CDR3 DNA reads TGTGCCAGTAGTCCCCGACAGGGTAGAGTTATAGCCGGGGAGCTGTTTTTT. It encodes CASSPRQGRVIAGELFF.

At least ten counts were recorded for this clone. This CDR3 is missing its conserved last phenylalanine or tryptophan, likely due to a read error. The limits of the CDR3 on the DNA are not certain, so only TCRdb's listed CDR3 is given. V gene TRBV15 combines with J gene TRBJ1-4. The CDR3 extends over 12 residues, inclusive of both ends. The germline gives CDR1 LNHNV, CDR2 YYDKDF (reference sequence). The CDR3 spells CATSRDSAGWEG.

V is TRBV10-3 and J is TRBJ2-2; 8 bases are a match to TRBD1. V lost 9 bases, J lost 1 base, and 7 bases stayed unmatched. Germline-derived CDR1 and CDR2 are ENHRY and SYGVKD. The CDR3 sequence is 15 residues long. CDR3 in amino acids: CAINPGQENTGELFF. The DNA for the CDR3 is TGTGCCATTAATCCGGGACAGGAGAACACCGGGGAGCTGTTTTTT.

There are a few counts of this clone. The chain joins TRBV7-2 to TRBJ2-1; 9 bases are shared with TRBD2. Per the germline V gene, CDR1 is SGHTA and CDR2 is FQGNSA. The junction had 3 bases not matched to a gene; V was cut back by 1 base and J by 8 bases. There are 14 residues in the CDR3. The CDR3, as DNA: TGTGCCAGCAGCTTAGGCGGGGGGGTCTATGAGCAGTTCTTC. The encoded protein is CASSLGGGVYEQFF.

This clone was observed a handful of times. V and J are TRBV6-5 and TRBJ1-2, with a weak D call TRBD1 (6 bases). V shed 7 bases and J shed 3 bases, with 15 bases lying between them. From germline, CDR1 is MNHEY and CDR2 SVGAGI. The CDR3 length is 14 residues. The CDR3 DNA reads TGTGCCAGCACTACAAGAGGGGGATACTATGGCTACACCTTC. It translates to CASTTRGGYYGYTF.

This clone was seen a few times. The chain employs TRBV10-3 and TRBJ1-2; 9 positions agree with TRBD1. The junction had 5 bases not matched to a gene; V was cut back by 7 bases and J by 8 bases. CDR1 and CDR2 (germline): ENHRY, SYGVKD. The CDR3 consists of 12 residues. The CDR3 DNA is TGTGCCATCACCCGGGACAGGGACGGCTACACCTTC. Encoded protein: CAITRDRDGYTF.

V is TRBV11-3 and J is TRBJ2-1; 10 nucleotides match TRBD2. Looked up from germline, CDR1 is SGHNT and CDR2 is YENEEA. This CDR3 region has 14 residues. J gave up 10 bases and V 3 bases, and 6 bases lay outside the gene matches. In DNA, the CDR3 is TGTGCCAGCAGCTTCTTCGGGACTAGCGAGGAGCAGTTCTTC. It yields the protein CASSFFGTSEEQFF.

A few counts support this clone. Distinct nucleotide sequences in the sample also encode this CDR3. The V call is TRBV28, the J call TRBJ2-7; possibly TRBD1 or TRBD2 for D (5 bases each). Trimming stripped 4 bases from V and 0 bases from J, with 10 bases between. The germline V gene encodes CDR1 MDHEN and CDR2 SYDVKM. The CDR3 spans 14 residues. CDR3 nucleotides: TGTGCCAGCAGTTCTGGGACCCTCTCCTACGAGCAGTACTTC. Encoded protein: CASSSGTLSYEQYF.

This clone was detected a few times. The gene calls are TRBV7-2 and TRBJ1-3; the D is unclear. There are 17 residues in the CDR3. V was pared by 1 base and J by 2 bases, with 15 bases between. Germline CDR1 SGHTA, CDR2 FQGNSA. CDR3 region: CASSLEAPNFAGNTIYF. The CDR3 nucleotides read TGTGCCAGCAGCTTAGAGGCTCCTAATTTCGCTGGAAACACCATATATTTT. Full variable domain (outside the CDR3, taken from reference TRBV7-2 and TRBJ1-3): GAGVSQSPSNKVTEKGKDVELRCDPISGHTALYWYRQSLGQGLEFLIYFQGNSAPDKSGLPSDRFSAERTGGSVSTLTIQRTQQEDSAVYLCASSLEAPNFAGNTIYFGEGSWLTVV.

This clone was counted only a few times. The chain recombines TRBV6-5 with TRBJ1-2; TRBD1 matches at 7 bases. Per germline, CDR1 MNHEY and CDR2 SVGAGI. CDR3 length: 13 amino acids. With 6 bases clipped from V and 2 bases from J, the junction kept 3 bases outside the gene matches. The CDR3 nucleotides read TGTGCCAGCAGGGACAGGAGCAACTATGGCTACACCTTC. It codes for CASRDRSNYGYTF.

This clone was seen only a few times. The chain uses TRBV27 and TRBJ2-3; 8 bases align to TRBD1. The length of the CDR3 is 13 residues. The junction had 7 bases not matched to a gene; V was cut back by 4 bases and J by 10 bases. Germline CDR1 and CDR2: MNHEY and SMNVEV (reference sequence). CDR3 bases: TGTGCCAGCAGTTGGGACAGGTTCCCCCCGCAGTATTTT. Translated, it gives CASSWDRFPPQYF.

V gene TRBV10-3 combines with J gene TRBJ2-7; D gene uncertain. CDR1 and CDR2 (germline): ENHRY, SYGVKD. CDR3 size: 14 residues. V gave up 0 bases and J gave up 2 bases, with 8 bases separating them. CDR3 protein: CAISESVVAYEQYF. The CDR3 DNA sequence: TGTGCCATCAGTGAGTCGGTGGTGGCCTACGAGCAGTACTTC.

CDR3 region: CASSVDEEREWPPYEQYF. CDR3 nucleotides: TGTGCCAGCAGCGTAGACGAGGAGCGGGAGTGGCCTCCCTACGAGCAGTACTTC. This chain joins TRBV9 and TRBJ2-7, with TRBD2 identical over 8 bases. Per germline, CDR1 SGDLS and CDR2 YYNGEE. The CDR3 is made up of 18 amino acids. V lost 0 bases to trimming and J lost 2 bases; unmatched junction nucleotides: 13.

CDR3 DNA sequence: TGTGCCGTCGCCGGGACAGGGGGTTATACTGAAGCTTTCTTT. Its protein product is CAVAGTGGYTEAFF. The gene calls are TRBV10-3 and TRBJ1-1; 11 nucleotides match TRBD1. The length of the CDR3 is 14 residues. Germline V CDR1 and CDR2: ENHRY, SYGVKD. J was trimmed by 5 bases and V by 11 bases; bases with no gene match: 10.

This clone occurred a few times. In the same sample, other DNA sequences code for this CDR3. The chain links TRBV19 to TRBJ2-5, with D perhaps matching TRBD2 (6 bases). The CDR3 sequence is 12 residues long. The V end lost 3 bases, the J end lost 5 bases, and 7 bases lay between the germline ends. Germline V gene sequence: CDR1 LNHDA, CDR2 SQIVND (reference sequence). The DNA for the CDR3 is TGTGCCAGTAGTATCGGAGGGGAGACCCAGTACTTC. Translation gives CASSIGGETQYF.

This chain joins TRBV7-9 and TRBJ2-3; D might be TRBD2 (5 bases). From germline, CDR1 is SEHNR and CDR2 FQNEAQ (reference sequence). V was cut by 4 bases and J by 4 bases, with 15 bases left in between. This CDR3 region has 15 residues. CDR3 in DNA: TGTGCCAGCAGCTATCCGATAGAGGGCCCAGATACGCAGTATTTT. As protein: CASSYPIEGPDTQYF. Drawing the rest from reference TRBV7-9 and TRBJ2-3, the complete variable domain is DTGVSQNPRHKITKRGQNVTFRCDPISEHNRLYWYRQTLGQGPEFLTYFQNEAQLEKSRLLSDRFSAERPKGSFSTLEIQRTEQGDSAMYLCASSYPIEGPDTQYFGPGTRLTVL.

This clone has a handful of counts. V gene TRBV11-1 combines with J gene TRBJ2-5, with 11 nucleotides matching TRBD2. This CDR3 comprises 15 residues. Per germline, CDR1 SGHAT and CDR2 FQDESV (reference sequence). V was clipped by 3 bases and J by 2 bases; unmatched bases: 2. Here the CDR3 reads CASSFVAGGQETQYF. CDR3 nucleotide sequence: TGTGCCAGCAGCTTCGTAGCGGGGGGGCAAGAGACCCAGTACTTC.

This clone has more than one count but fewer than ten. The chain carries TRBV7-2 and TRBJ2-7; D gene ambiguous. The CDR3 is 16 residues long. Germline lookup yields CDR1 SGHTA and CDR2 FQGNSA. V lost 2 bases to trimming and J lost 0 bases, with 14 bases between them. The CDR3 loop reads CASSLRMGRSSYEQYF. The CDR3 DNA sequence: TGTGCCAGCAGCTTAAGGATGGGTAGGAGCTCCTACGAGCAGTACTTC.

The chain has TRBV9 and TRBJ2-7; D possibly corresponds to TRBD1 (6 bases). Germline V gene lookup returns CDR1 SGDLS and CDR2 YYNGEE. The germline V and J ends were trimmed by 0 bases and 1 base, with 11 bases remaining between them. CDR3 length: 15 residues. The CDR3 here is CASSVDLQGSYEQYF. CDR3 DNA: TGTGCCAGCAGCGTAGACCTTCAGGGGTCCTACGAGCAGTACTTC.

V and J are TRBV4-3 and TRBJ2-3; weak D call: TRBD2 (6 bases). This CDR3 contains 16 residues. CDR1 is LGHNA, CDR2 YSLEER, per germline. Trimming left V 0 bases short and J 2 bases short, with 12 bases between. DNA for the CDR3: TGCGCCAGCAGCCAAGACAATAGCGGAACCACAGATACGCAGTATTTT. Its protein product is CASSQDNSGTTDTQYF.

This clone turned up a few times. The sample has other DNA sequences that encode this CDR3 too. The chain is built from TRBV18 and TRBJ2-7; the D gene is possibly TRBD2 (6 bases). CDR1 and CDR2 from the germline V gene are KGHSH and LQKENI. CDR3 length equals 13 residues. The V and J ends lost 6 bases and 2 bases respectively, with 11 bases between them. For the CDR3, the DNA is TGTGCCAGCTCTGGAGGGGCAGCCTACGAGCAGTACTTC. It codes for CASSGGAAYEQYF.

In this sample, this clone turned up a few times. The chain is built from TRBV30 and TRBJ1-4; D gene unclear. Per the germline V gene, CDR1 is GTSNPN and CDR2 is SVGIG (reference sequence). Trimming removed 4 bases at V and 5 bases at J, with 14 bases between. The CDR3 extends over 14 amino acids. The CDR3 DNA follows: TGTGCCTGGAAGACTAGACGGAGAAATGAAAAACTGTTTTTT. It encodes CAWKTRRRNEKLFF.

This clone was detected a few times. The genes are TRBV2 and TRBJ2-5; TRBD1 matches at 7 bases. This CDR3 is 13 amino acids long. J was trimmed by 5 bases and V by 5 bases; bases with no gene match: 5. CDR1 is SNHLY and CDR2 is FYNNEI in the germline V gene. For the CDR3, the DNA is TGTGCCAGCAGTAGACAGGGTGGGGAGACCCAGTACTTC. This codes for CASSRQGGETQYF.

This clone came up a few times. The CDR3 coding sequence is TGCGCCAGCAGCTTGACCAGGGACATTCAGTACTTC. Amino acids: CASSLTRDIQYF. The gene calls are TRBV5-1 and TRBJ2-4, with D possibly TRBD1 on 5 matching bases. Germline loops: CDR1 SGHRS, CDR2 YFSETQ. There are 12 residues in the CDR3. The V end lost 1 base, the J end lost 8 bases, and 7 bases lay between the germline ends.

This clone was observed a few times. As DNA, the CDR3 is TGCGCCAGCAGTCAATTAGGGGACAGGGGGCGAAACGGGAGCTCCTACGAGCAGTACTTC. This gives the protein CASSQLGDRGRNGSSYEQYF. The chain carries TRBV23-1 and TRBJ2-7; 12 bases fit TRBD1. TRBV23-1 belongs to the ORF category, with a function that is uncertain. J gave up 0 bases and V 1 base, and 13 bases lay outside the gene matches. The CDR3 loop spans 20 amino acids.

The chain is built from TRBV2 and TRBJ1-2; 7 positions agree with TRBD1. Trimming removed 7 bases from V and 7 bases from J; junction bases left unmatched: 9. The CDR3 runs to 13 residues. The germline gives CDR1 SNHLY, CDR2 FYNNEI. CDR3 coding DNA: TGTGCCAGCACCCTGACAGGGTTGGGTGGCTACACCTTC. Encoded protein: CASTLTGLGGYTF.

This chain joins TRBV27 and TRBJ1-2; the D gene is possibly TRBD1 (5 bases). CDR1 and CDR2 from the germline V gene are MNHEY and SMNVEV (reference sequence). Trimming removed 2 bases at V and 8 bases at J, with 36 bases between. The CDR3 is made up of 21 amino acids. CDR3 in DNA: TGTGCCAGCAGTTTAGAGGGCCCCACGCGCTGGGGGGTGACAGCGCCAGGGGGCTACACCTTC. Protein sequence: CASSLEGPTRWGVTAPGGYTF.

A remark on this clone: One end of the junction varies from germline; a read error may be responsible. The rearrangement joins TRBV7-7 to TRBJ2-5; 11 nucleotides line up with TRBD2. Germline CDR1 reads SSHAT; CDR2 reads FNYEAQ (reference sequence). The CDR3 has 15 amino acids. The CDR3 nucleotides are TGTGCTAGCAGCCGACTAGCGGGGAACCAAGAGACCCAGTACTTC. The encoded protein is CASSRLAGNQETQYF.

CDR3 sequence: CASSFGGLGMGQYF. The CDR3 region has the DNA TGCGCCAGCAGCTTCGGGGGCCTTGGGATGGGGCAGTATTTT. The gene calls are TRBV5-1 and TRBJ2-3; D could derive from TRBD1 or TRBD2 (6 bases each). The CDR3 runs 14 residues. Trimming pared 2 bases from V and 11 bases from J, leaving 18 bases between. Germline values: CDR1 SGHRS, CDR2 YFSETQ.

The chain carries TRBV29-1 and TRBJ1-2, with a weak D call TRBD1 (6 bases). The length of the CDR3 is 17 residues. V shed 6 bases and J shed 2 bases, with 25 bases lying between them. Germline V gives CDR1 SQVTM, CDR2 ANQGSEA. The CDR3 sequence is CSVLKGDTRTTNYGYTF. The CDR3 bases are TGCAGCGTCCTAAAGGGGGACACCCGAACCACAAACTATGGCTACACCTTC.

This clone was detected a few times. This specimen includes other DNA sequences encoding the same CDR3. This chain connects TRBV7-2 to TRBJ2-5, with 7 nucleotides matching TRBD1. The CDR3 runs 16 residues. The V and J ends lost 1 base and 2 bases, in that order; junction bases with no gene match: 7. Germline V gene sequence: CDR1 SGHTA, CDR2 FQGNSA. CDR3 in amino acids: CASSLGLAGGQETQYF. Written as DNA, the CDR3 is TGTGCCAGCAGCTTAGGTCTGGCAGGGGGTCAAGAGACCCAGTACTTC.

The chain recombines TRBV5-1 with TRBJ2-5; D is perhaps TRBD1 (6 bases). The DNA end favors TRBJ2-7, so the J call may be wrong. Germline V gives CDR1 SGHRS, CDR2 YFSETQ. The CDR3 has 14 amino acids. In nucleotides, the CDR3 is TGCGCCAGCAGTTTCGACAGGTTCGGGGCCGAGCAGTACTTC. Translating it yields CASSFDRFGAEQYF.